This T cell receptor beta chain was obtained from a study of T cells in Graves' hyperthyroidism and ophthalmopathy. Overall study context: Blood from the periphery was taken at initial diagnosis, before any treatment.

This clonotype was counted many times. The source material, RNA transcripts, was used to amplify TCR beta CDR3 regions. Carried out on the TCR CDR3, a first-round RT-PCR used the HTBI primer set. Using its own MiXCR run on the multiplex PCR reads, TCRdb lists one record per CDR3 protein. The data show roughly 300,000 distinct CDR3 sequences, around a sixth seen once. No progression to ophthalmopathy during 18 months of follow-up defined stable disease. Newly diagnosed hyperthyroidism patients aged 18 to 65 years had disease lasting under 2 months. The V gene's germline CDR1 is SNHLY and CDR2 FYNNEI. The CDR3 length is 15 residues. V shed 2 bases and J shed 7 bases, with 15 bases lying between them.

Sample: blood. The rearrangement joins TRBV2 to TRBJ2-1; the D call may be TRBD1 or TRBD2 (5 bases each). This receptor was obtained from a woman aged 45-59 years with Graves' hyperthyroidism. In DNA, the CDR3 is TGTGCCAGCAGTGAAAACGGTCAGTGGGGGAATGAGCAGTTCTTC. Protein product: CASSENGQWGNEQFF.